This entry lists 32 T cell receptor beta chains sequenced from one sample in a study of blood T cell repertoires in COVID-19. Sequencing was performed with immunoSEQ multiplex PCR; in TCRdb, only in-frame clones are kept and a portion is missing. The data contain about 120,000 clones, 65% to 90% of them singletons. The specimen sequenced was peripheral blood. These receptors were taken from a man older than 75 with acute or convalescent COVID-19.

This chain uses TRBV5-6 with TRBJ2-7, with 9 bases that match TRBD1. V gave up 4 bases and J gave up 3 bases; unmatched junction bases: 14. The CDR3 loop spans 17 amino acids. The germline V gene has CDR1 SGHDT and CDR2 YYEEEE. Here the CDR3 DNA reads TGTGCCAGCAGCCTTAATACGCCGGACAGGGGTTTCTACGAGCAGTACTTC. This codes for CASSLNTPDRGFYEQYF.

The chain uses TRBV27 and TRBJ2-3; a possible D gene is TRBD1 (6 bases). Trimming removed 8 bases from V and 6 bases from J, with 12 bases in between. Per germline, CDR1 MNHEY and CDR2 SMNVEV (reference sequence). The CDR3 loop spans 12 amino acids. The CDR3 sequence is CASSTGYDTQYF. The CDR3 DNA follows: TGTGCCAGCTCCACAGGGTACGATACGCAGTATTTT.

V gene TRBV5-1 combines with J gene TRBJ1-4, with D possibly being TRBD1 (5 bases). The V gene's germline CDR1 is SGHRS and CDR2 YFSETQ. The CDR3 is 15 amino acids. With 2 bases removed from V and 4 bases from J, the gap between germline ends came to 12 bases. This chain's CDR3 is CASSFGQGGNEKLFF. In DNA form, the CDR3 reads TGCGCCAGCAGCTTCGGGCAGGGTGGTAATGAAAAACTGTTTTTT.

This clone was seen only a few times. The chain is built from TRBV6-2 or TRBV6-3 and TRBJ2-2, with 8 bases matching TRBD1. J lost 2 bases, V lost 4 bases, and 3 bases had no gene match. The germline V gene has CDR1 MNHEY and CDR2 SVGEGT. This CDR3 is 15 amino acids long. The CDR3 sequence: CASSSGQANTGELFF. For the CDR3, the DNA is TGTGCCAGCAGTTCGGGACAGGCCAACACCGGGGAGCTGTTTTTT.

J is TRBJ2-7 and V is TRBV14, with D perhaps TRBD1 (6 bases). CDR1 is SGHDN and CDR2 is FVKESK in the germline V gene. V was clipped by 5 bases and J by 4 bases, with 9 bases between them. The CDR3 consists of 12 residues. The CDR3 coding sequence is TGTGCCAGCAGCGGAACAGGGTACGAGCAGTACTTC. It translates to CASSGTGYEQYF.

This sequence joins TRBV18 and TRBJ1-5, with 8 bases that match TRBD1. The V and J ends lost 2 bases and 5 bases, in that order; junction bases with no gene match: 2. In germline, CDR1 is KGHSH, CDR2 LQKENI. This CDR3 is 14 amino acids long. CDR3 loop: CASSPGTGDQPQHF. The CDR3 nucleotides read TGTGCCAGCTCACCAGGGACAGGCGATCAGCCCCAGCATTTT.

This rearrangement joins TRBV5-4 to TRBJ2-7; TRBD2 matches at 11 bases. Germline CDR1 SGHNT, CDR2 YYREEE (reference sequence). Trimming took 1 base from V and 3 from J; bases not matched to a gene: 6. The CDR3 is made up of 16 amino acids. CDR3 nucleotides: TGTGCCAGCAGCTTGATTTCGACTAGCGGGAACTACGAGCAGTACTTC. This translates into CASSLISTSGNYEQYF.

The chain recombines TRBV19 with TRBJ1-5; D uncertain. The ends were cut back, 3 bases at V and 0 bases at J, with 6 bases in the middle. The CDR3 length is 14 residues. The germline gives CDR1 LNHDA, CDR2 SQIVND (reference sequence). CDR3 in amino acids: CASSMWASNQPQHF. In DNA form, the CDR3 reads TGTGCCAGTAGTATGTGGGCTAGCAATCAGCCCCAGCATTTT.

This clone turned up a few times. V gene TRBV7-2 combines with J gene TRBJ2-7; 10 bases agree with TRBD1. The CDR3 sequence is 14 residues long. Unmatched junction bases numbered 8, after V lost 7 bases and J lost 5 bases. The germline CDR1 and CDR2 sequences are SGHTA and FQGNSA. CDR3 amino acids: CASTRDRGSHEQYF. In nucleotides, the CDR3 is TGTGCCAGCACCAGGGACAGGGGATCCCACGAGCAGTACTTC.

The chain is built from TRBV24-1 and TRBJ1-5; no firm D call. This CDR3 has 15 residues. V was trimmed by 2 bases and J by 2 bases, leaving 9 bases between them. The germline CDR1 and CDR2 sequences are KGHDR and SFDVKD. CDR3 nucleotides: TGTGCCACCAGTGATTCCGGACTGGGCAATCAGCCCCAGCATTTT. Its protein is CATSDSGLGNQPQHF.

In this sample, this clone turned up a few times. As DNA, the CDR3 is TGCGCCAGCAGCTTCACATCAGTGAACACTGAAGCTTTCTTT. Protein: CASSFTSVNTEAFF. This rearrangement joins TRBV5-1 to TRBJ1-1; no reliable D call. CDR1 and CDR2 from the germline V gene are SGHRS and YFSETQ. The CDR3 has 14 amino acids. Trimming took off 2 bases at V and 0 bases at J, with 8 bases between the two ends.

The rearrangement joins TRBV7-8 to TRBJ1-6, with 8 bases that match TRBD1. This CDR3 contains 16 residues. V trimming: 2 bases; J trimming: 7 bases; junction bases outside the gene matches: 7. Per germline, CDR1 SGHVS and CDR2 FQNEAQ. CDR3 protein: CASSLFIDRGNSPLHF. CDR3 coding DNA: TGTGCCAGCAGCTTATTCATAGACAGGGGAAATTCACCCCTCCACTTT.

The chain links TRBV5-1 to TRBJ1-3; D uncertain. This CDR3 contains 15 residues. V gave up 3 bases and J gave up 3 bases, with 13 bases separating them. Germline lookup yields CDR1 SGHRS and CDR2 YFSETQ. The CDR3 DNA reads TGCGCCAGCAGCTCCGGTGGAGTCGATGGAAACACCATATATTTT. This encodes CASSSGGVDGNTIYF. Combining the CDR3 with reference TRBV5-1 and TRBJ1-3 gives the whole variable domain KAGVTQTPRYLIKTRGQQVTLSCSPISGHRSVSWYQQTPGQGLQFLFEYFSETQRNKGNFPGRFSGRQFSNSRSEMNVSTLELGDSALYLCASSSGGVDGNTIYFGEGSWLTVV.

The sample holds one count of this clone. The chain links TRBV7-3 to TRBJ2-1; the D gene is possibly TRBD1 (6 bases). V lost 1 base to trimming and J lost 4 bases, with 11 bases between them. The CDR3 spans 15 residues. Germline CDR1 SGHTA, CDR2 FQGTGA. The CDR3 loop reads CASSLKDSGYNEQFF. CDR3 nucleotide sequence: TGTGCCAGCAGCTTAAAGGACAGCGGATACAATGAGCAGTTCTTC.

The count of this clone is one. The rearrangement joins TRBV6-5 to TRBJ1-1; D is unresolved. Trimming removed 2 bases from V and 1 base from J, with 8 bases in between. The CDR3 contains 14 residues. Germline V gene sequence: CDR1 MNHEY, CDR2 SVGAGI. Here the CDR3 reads CASSYADQNTEAFF. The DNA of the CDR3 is TGTGCCAGCAGTTACGCGGATCAGAACACTGAAGCTTTCTTT.

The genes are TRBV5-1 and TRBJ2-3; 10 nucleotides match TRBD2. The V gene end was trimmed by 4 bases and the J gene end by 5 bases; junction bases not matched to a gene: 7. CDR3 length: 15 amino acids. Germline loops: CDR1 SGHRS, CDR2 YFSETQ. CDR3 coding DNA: TGCGCCAGCAGCCCCGGGGGACTAGCGTTAGATACGCAGTATTTT. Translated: CASSPGGLALDTQYF.

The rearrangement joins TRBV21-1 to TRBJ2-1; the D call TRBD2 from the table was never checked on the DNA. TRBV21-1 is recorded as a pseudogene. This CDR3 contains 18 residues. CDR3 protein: CASSKVDGERGGYNEQFF. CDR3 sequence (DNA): TGTGCCAGCAGCAAAGTAGACGGGGAGCGGGGGGGCTACAATGAGCAGTTCTTC.

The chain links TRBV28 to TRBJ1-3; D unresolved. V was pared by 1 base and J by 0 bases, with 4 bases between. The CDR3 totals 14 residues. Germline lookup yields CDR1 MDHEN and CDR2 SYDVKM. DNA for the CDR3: TGTGCCAGCAGTTTATCCCACTCTGGAAACACCATATATTTT. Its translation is CASSLSHSGNTIYF.

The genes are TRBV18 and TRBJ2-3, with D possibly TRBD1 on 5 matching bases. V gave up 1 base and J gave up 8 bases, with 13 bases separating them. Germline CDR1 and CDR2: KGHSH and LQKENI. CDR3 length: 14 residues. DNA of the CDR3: TGTGCCAGCTCACCACAGGGGCCCCCCTCTACGCAGTATTTT. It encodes CASSPQGPPSTQYF.

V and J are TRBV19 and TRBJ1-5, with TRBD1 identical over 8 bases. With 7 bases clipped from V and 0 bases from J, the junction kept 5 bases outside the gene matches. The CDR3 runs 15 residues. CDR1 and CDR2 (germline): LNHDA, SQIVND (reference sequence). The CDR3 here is CASTRTGSSNQPQHF. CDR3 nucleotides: TGTGCCAGTACTCGGACAGGGAGTAGCAATCAGCCCCAGCATTTT.

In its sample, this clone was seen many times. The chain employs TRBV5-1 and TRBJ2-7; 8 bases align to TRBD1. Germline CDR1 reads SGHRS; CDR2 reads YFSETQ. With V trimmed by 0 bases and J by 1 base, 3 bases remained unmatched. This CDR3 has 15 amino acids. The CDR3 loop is CASSLGQGASYEQYF. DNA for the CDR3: TGCGCCAGCAGCTTGGGGCAGGGGGCGTCCTACGAGCAGTACTTC.

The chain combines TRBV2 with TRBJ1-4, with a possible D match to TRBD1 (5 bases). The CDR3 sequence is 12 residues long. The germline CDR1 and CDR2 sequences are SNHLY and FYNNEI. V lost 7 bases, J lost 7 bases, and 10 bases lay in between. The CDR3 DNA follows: TGTGCCAGCACGACGGGACTTGAAAAACTGTTTTTT. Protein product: CASTTGLEKLFF.

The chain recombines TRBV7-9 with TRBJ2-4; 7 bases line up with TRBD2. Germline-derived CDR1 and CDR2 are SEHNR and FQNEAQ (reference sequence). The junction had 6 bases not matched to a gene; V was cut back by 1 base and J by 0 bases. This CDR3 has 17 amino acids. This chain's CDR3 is CASSLVDGRQAKNIQYF. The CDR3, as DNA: TGTGCCAGCAGCTTAGTAGACGGGAGGCAAGCCAAAAACATTCAGTACTTC. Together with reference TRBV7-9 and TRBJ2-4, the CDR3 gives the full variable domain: DTGVSQNPRHKITKRGQNVTFRCDPISEHNRLYWYRQTLGQGPEFLTYFQNEAQLEKSRLLSDRFSAERPKGSFSTLEIQRTEQGDSAMYLCASSLVDGRQAKNIQYFGAGTRLSVL.

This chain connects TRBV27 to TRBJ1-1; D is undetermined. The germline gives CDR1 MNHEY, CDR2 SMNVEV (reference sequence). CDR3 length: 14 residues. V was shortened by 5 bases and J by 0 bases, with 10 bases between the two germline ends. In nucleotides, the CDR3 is TGTGCCAGCAGTCCGGACTTAATGAACACTGAAGCTTTCTTT. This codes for CASSPDLMNTEAFF.

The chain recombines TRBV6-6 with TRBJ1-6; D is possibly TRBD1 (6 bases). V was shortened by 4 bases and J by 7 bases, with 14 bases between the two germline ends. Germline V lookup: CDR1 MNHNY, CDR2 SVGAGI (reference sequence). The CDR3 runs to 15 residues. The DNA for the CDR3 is TGTGCCAGCAGTTTTATGACAGGCGAGAATTCACCCCTCCACTTT. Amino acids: CASSFMTGENSPLHF.

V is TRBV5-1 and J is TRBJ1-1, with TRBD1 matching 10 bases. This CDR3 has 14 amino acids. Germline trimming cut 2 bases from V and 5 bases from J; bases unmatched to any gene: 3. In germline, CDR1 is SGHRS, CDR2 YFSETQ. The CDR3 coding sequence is TGCGCCAGCAGCTTCGGGACAGGGGAGACTGAAGCTTTCTTT. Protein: CASSFGTGETEAFF. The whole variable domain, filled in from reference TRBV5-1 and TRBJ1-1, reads KAGVTQTPRYLIKTRGQQVTLSCSPISGHRSVSWYQQTPGQGLQFLFEYFSETQRNKGNFPGRFSGRQFSNSRSEMNVSTLELGDSALYLCASSFGTGETEAFFGQGTRLTVV.

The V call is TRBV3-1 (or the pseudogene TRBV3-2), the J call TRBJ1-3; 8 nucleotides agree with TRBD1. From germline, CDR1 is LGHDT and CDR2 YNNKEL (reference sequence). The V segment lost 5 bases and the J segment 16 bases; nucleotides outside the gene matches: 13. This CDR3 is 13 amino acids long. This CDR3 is CASSFPGTGALYF. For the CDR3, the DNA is TGTGCCAGCAGCTTTCCCGGGACAGGTGCCCTCTATTTT.

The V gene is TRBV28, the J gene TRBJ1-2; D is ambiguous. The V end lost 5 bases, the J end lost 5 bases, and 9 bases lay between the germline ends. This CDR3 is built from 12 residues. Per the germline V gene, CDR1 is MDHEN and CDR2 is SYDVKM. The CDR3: CASSPPPYGYTF. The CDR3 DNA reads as TGTGCCAGCAGTCCCCCTCCGTATGGCTACACCTTC.

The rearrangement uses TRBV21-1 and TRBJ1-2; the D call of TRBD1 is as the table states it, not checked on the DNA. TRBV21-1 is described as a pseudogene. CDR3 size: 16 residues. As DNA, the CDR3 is TGTGCCAGCAGCAAAACTTGTGGACAGGGAAACTATGGCTACACCTTC. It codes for CASSKTCGQGNYGYTF.

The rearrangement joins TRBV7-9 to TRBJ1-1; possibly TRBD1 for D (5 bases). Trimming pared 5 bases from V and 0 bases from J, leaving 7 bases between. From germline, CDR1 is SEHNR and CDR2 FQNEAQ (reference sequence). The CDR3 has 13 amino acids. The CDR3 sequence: CASSQGMNTEAFF. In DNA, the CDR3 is TGTGCCAGCAGCCAGGGTATGAACACTGAAGCTTTCTTT.

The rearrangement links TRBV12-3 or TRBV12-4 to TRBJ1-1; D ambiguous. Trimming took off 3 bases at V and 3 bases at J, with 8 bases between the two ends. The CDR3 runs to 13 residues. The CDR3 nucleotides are TGTGCCAGCAGTTTTACTGACTACACTGAAGCTTTCTTT. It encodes CASSFTDYTEAFF.

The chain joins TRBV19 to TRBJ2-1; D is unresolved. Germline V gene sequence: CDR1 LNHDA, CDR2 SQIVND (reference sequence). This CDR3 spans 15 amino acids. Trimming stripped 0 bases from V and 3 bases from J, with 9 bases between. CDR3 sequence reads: CASSIEGPVYNEQFF. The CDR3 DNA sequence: TGTGCCAGTAGTATAGAGGGCCCGGTCTACAATGAGCAGTTCTTC.